Following are 28 T cell receptor beta chains from one sample sequenced in a study of shared clonotypes between healthy human individuals. Sequencing used immunoSEQ multiplex PCR; TCRdb keeps in-frame clones, though not all of them. The sample contains under 1,900,000 clones, about 98.5% of which appear only once. Sequencing used naive CD4+ T cells sorted from blood. Described subset: CD45RA+ positively selected. The receptors stem from a man aged 30 to 45 in good health.

This clone has just one count. This sequence joins TRBV28 and TRBJ2-3; 13 bases are shared with TRBD2. The V gene's germline CDR1 is MDHEN and CDR2 SYDVKM. CDR3 length: 17 residues. V dropped 2 bases and J dropped 2; count of bases not matched to a gene: 4. The CDR3 loop is CASSLLGLAGFTDTQYF. In nucleotides, the CDR3 is TGTGCCAGCAGTTTACTGGGACTAGCGGGATTCACAGATACGCAGTATTTT.

This chain links TRBV29-1 with TRBJ2-1, with TRBD1 matching over 9 bases. CDR1 is SQVTM, CDR2 ANQGSEA, per germline. The CDR3 consists of 12 residues. V shed 7 bases, J shed 9 bases, and the junction held 7 bases outside the gene matches. As DNA, the CDR3 is TGCAGCGCCGGGACAGGGCTGGGTGAGCAGTTCTTC. It yields the protein CSAGTGLGEQFF.

The sample holds one count of this clone. Other nucleotide sequences in the sample specify the same CDR3. The chain links TRBV7-9 to TRBJ2-5, with TRBD1 identical over 10 bases. This CDR3 contains 15 residues. The germline gives CDR1 SEHNR, CDR2 FQNEAQ (reference sequence). With 1 base clipped from V and 2 bases from J, the junction kept 1 base outside the gene matches. The CDR3 nucleotides are TGTGCCAGCAGCTTAGGGGACAGGGGACAAGAGACCCAGTACTTC. Translating it yields CASSLGDRGQETQYF. The full variable domain, in which reference TRBV7-9 and TRBJ2-5 provide the parts outside the CDR3, is DTGVSQNPRHKITKRGQNVTFRCDPISEHNRLYWYRQTLGQGPEFLTYFQNEAQLEKSRLLSDRFSAERPKGSFSTLEIQRTEQGDSAMYLCASSLGDRGQETQYFGPGTRLLVL.

The genes are TRBV2 and TRBJ1-5; a possible D gene is TRBD1 (6 bases). CDR3 length: 13 amino acids. With 5 bases removed from V and 7 bases from J, the gap between germline ends came to 12 bases. Germline CDR1 is SNHLY and CDR2 is FYNNEI. The CDR3 loop is CASSLSGGQPQHF. CDR3 DNA: TGTGCCAGCAGTCTTAGCGGGGGCCAGCCCCAGCATTTT.

A note on this clone: The sample holds other DNA sequences that translate to the same CDR3. The DNA for the CDR3 is TGCGCCAGCAGCTTCAGGGTGAACACCGGGGAGCTGTTTTTT. Protein sequence: CASSFRVNTGELFF. V and J are TRBV5-1 and TRBJ2-2; maybe TRBD1 (5 bases). CDR3 size: 14 residues. V was clipped by 2 bases and J by 1 base, with 6 bases between them. Per germline, CDR1 SGHRS and CDR2 YFSETQ.

In its sample, this clone was seen once. The chain joins TRBV28 to TRBJ2-7; 12 nucleotides match TRBD1. In germline, CDR1 is MDHEN, CDR2 SYDVKM. V was pared by 5 bases and J by 6 bases, with 8 bases of the junction left unmatched. This CDR3 spans 15 amino acids. The CDR3 DNA reads TGTGCCAGCAGTGTAGGGACAGGGGGCTTCATCGAGCAGTACTTC. Protein: CASSVGTGGFIEQYF. Full variable domain (rest looked up from reference TRBV28 and TRBJ2-7): DVKVTQSSRYLVKRTGEKVFLECVQDMDHENMFWYRQDPGLGLRLIYFSYDVKMKEKGDIPEGYSVSREKKERFSLILESASTNQTSMYLCASSVGTGGFIEQYFGPGTRLTVT.

The J gene is TRBJ2-1, the V gene TRBV5-8, with 10 bases fitting TRBD2. Unmatched junction bases numbered 9, after V lost 5 bases and J lost 4 bases. CDR1 and CDR2 (germline): SGHTS, YDEGEE. There are 16 residues in the CDR3. CDR3 sequence (DNA): TGTGCCAGCAGTAAAACGGGACTAGCGATTTACAATGAGCAGTTCTTC. It translates to CASSKTGLAIYNEQFF. The full variable domain, with the rest looked up from reference TRBV5-8 and TRBJ2-1, is EAGVTQSPTHLIKTRGQQATLRCSPISGHTSVYWYQQALGLGLQFLLWYDEGEERNRGNFPPRFSGRQFPNYSSELNVNALELEDSALYLCASSKTGLAIYNEQFFGPGTRLTVL.

The rearrangement joins TRBV5-1 to TRBJ1-1, with a possible D match to TRBD1 (5 bases). V was clipped by 0 bases and J by 3 bases, with 12 bases between them. This CDR3 is 15 amino acids long. CDR1 is SGHRS and CDR2 is YFSETQ in the germline V gene. The CDR3 nucleotides read TGCGCCAGCAGCTTGGAGGTAGGGGTCTACACTGAAGCTTTCTTT. It yields the protein CASSLEVGVYTEAFF.

The V gene is TRBV18, the J gene TRBJ2-5; a possible D gene is TRBD2 (7 bases). This CDR3 is 15 amino acids long. Germline CDR1 is KGHSH and CDR2 is LQKENI. The V gene lost 6 bases and the J gene lost 5 bases, with 19 bases spanning the gap. The CDR3 reads CASSQSRGALETQYF. CDR3 bases: TGTGCCAGCTCCCAGAGCCGGGGGGCCTTGGAGACCCAGTACTTC.

The J gene is TRBJ2-1, the V gene TRBV7-6; the match to TRBD2 covers 13 bases. Looked up from germline, CDR1 is SGHVS and CDR2 is FNYEAQ. With 3 bases clipped from V and 0 bases from J, the junction kept 8 bases outside the gene matches. This CDR3 is built from 19 residues. For the CDR3, the DNA is TGTGCCAGCAGCTTCACTAGCGGGAGGGCCGACCGCTCCTACAATGAGCAGTTCTTC. Translating it yields CASSFTSGRADRSYNEQFF.

This rearrangement joins TRBV4-1 to TRBJ2-2; TRBD1 might be the D (6 bases). The germline V gene has CDR1 MGHRA and CDR2 YSYEKL. V was shortened by 4 bases and J by 7 bases, with 13 bases between the two germline ends. This CDR3 comprises 14 residues. CDR3 DNA sequence: TGCGCCAGCAGCCGGGGTCAGGGGTACGGGGAGCTGTTTTTT. This translates into CASSRGQGYGELFF.

The V and J genes are TRBV11-2 and TRBJ2-3; the D gene is possibly TRBD2 (6 bases). With 3 bases removed from V and 5 bases from J, the gap between germline ends came to 15 bases. Germline CDR1 and CDR2: SGHAT and FQNNGV. This CDR3 has 15 residues. The CDR3 DNA reads as TGTGCCAGCAGCTTTGTCGGGAGTCGTGGAGATACGCAGTATTTT. Translated: CASSFVGSRGDTQYF.

Comment on this clone: Other DNA sequences from this sample encode an identical CDR3 as well. V gene TRBV4-1 combines with J gene TRBJ2-7; no definite D call. The V and J ends lost 1 base and 3 bases respectively, with 10 bases between them. Germline V lookup: CDR1 MGHRA, CDR2 YSYEKL. The CDR3 is made up of 14 amino acids. The CDR3 nucleotides read TGCGCCAGCAGCCAAGCTGGAACAGTCTACGAGCAGTACTTC. It encodes CASSQAGTVYEQYF.

The chain is built from TRBV7-4 and TRBJ2-7; D unclear. Trimming took 11 bases from V and 2 from J, leaving 22 bases between them. CDR3 length: 15 residues. CDR1 is SGHVT and CDR2 is SQSDAQ in the germline V gene. As DNA, the CDR3 is TGTGCCGGGTCGGGCCCGTTGACAAGTCCCTACGAGCAGTACTTC. Residues: CAGSGPLTSPYEQYF.

The chain uses TRBV18 and TRBJ2-2; TRBD2 is a possible D gene (5 bases). The CDR3 covers 14 residues. V dropped 5 bases and J dropped 3 bases, with 10 bases sitting between them. Germline CDR1 KGHSH, CDR2 LQKENI. Here the CDR3 DNA reads TGTGCCAGCTCAATCGGACTGGACACCGGGGAGCTGTTTTTT. Translation gives CASSIGLDTGELFF.

The chain recombines TRBV7-2 with TRBJ2-7; a possible D gene is TRBD2 (6 bases). The germline CDR1 and CDR2 sequences are SGHTA and FQGNSA. The CDR3 runs to 15 residues. V gave up 5 bases and J gave up 3 bases, with 17 bases separating them. The CDR3 nucleotides read TGTGCCAGCAGCCCCCGACTAGACTCTTACTACGAGCAGTACTTC. Protein sequence: CASSPRLDSYYEQYF.

The gene calls are TRBV25-1 and TRBJ2-7, with unresolved D. CDR3 length equals 13 residues. Germline CDR1 and CDR2: MGHDK and SYGVNS. V dropped 1 base and J dropped 6 bases, with 10 bases sitting between them. The CDR3 sequence is CASSELAGGEQYF. CDR3 sequence (DNA): TGTGCCAGCAGTGAATTGGCAGGCGGCGAGCAGTACTTC.

The rearrangement uses TRBV27 and TRBJ2-3; D ambiguous. V lost 2 bases, J lost 2 bases, and 11 bases lay in between. The CDR3 is 15 amino acids. Germline CDR1 reads MNHEY; CDR2 reads SMNVEV (reference sequence). In DNA, the CDR3 is TGTGCCAGCAGTTTAGAACGGCCTGCCACAGATACGCAGTATTTT. Its translation: CASSLERPATDTQYF.

This chain links TRBV28 with TRBJ1-5; 9 bases map to TRBD1. CDR1 MDHEN and CDR2 SYDVKM come from the germline V gene. This CDR3 is built from 16 residues. Trimming took 5 bases from V and 6 from J; bases not matched to a gene: 11. The CDR3 sequence: CASSTTGGGGSQPQHF. The CDR3 DNA is TGTGCCAGCAGTACAACAGGGGGCGGCGGGAGTCAGCCCCAGCATTTT.

V gene TRBV6-5 combines with J gene TRBJ1-1; a possible D gene is TRBD1 (6 bases). From germline, CDR1 is MNHEY and CDR2 SVGAGI. The CDR3 spans 15 residues. V was clipped by 4 bases and J by 5 bases, with 17 bases between them. CDR3 in amino acids: CASSSGGAGKTEAFF. Here the CDR3 DNA reads TGTGCCAGCAGTTCCGGGGGCGCGGGGAAGACTGAAGCTTTCTTT.

This clone was seen only once. The chain couples TRBV28 to TRBJ1-5; no clear D gene. V lost 6 bases and J lost 0, with 6 bases in between. The CDR3 totals 13 residues. CDR1 is MDHEN and CDR2 is SYDVKM in the germline V gene. CDR3 region: CASRTISNQPQHF. For the CDR3, the DNA is TGTGCCAGCAGGACAATTAGCAATCAGCCCCAGCATTTT.

The rearrangement joins TRBV7-8 to TRBJ2-7; D is possibly TRBD2 (5 bases). The CDR3 runs to 13 residues. Per the germline V gene, CDR1 is SGHVS and CDR2 is FQNEAQ. Trimming pared 2 bases from V and 6 bases from J, leaving 11 bases between. The CDR3 protein is CASSLKGDSEQYF. For the CDR3, the DNA is TGTGCCAGCAGCTTAAAGGGAGATAGCGAGCAGTACTTC.

Here the CDR3 reads CASSQFRTDTQYF. In DNA form, the CDR3 reads TGTGCCAGTAGTCAATTTCGCACAGATACGCAGTATTTT. The chain uses TRBV19 and TRBJ2-3; the D is unclear. Trimming removed 5 bases from V and 1 base from J, with 7 bases in between. This CDR3 is built from 13 residues. Germline V lookup: CDR1 LNHDA, CDR2 SQIVND (reference sequence).

The chain uses TRBV4-3 and TRBJ2-2; 7 positions match TRBD1. Trimming removed 2 bases from V and 2 bases from J; junction bases left unmatched: 5. The CDR3 sequence is 16 residues long. Germline CDR1 is LGHNA and CDR2 is YSLEER. DNA for the CDR3: TGCGCCAGCAGCCAACTACGACAGGGAAACACCGGGGAGCTGTTTTTT. Translating it yields CASSQLRQGNTGELFF.

The CDR3 is CAWSRARAETQYF. The CDR3 DNA reads as TGTGCCTGGAGTCGGGCGCGGGCCGAAACGCAGTATTTT. This chain connects TRBV30 to TRBJ2-3, with a possible D match to TRBD2 (5 bases). V lost 2 bases to trimming and J lost 9 bases, with 15 bases between them. The CDR3 is 13 residues long. Germline values: CDR1 GTSNPN, CDR2 SVGIG (reference sequence). The variable domain in full, completed from reference TRBV30 and TRBJ2-3, reads SQTIHQWPATLVQPVGSPLSLECTVEGTSNPNLYWYRQAAGRGLQLLFYSVGIGQISSEVPQNLSASRPQDRQFILSSKKLLLSDSGFYLCAWSRARAETQYFGPGTRLTVL.

Comments on this clone: Different DNA sequences within this sample yield the same CDR3. The chain couples TRBV7-9 to TRBJ2-3; the D gene is possibly TRBD1 (5 bases). Germline CDR1 reads SEHNR; CDR2 reads FQNEAQ (reference sequence). Trimming pared 5 bases from V and 5 bases from J, leaving 5 bases between. CDR3 length: 11 amino acids. CDR3 nucleotides: TGTGCCAGCAGCCAGGGAGATACGCAGTATTTT. Its translation: CASSQGDTQYF. Complete variable domain (other parts from reference TRBV7-9 and TRBJ2-3): DTGVSQNPRHKITKRGQNVTFRCDPISEHNRLYWYRQTLGQGPEFLTYFQNEAQLEKSRLLSDRFSAERPKGSFSTLEIQRTEQGDSAMYLCASSQGDTQYFGPGTRLTVL.

V usage is TRBV11-2 and J usage is TRBJ2-5, with 7 bases fitting TRBD1. Germline loops: CDR1 SGHAT, CDR2 FQNNGV. This CDR3 region has 16 residues. The junction had 16 bases not matched to a gene; V was cut back by 7 bases and J by 5 bases. CDR3 region: CASNQGDKGPWETQYF. The CDR3 coding sequence is TGTGCCAGCAACCAGGGGGACAAAGGGCCCTGGGAGACCCAGTACTTC.

The chain has TRBV5-6 and TRBJ2-7, with 7 bases matching TRBD1. This CDR3 contains 14 residues. CDR1 is SGHDT and CDR2 is YYEEEE in the germline V gene. J gave up 3 bases and V 4 bases, and 7 bases lay outside the gene matches. CDR3 sequence reads: CASSTSGQDYEQYF. The CDR3 region has the DNA TGTGCCAGCAGCACCTCCGGACAGGACTACGAGCAGTACTTC.